This is a list of T cell receptor beta chains from one sample in a study of cytomegalovirus exposure and HLA in healthy donors. Produced via immunoSEQ multiplex PCR; TCRdb's table is partial and in-frame only. The data contain 200,000 to 250,000 clones, 77% of them singletons. The sequencing sample was made of PBMCs. Receptors were obtained from a woman in her fifties or sixties in good health and CMV-seropositive. Each CDR3 is given with its conserved first and last residue. D genes are given only for firm matches. Clone size appears in some rows only: once, few, many, or a class for an expanded clone.

clone_size | d_call | j_call | v_call | cdr3_nt | cdr3_aa
- | TRBD2 | TRBJ2-1 | TRBV10-2 | TGCGCCAGCAGGGGACTAGCGGGAGGGCGCAGCTCCTACAATGAGCAGTTCTTC | CASRGLAGGRSSYNEQFF
- | TRBD1 | TRBJ1-2 | TRBV7-6 | TGTGCCAGCAGCTTAGAGGGGGCGGACTATGGCTACACCTTC | CASSLEGADYGYTF
- | TRBD1 | TRBJ1-6 | TRBV14 | TGTGCCAGCAGCCAAGCCTTGGGGACAGCCAATTCACCCCTCCACTTT | CASSQALGTANSPLHF
- | TRBD2 | TRBJ2-5 | TRBV5-6 | TGTGCCAGCAGCTTGATGAGGCTAGCGGGGTTGGAGACCCAGTACTTC | CASSLMRLAGLETQYF
- | - | TRBJ2-1 | TRBV4-2 | TGTGCCAGCAGCCAAGAGCCGTTTTATAGCTCCTACAATGAGCAGTTCTTC | CASSQEPFYSSYNEQFF
- | - | TRBJ1-1 | TRBV7-9 | TGTTCCAGCAGCTTAGATCCAGGGATAAACACTGAAGCTTTCTTT | CSSSLDPGINTEAFF
- | - | TRBJ2-1 | TRBV2 | TGTGCCAGCAAGCGACAGCGTGACAACAATGAGCAGTTCTTC | CASKRQRDNNEQFF
- | TRBD1 | TRBJ1-5 | TRBV28 | TGTGCCACCATACCAGGGGGTTATGTGGATCAGCCCCAGCATTTT | CATIPGGYVDQPQHF
- | - | TRBJ1-2 | TRBV2 | TGTGCCAGCAGTTTACAGGGAGCTGAGGGCTACACCTTC | CASSLQGAEGYTF
- | TRBD1 | TRBJ2-7 | TRBV18 | TGTGCCAGCTCACCCTGGACAGGGGCCCCCTACGAGCAGTACTTC | CASSPWTGAPYEQYF
- | - | TRBJ2-5 | TRBV25-1 | TGTGCCAGCAGTCCCCCCCAGCAAGAGACCCAGTACTTC | CASSPPQQETQYF
- | - | TRBJ1-2 | TRBV28 | TGTGCCAGCCGCAGGGAACCCTATGGCTACACCTTC | CASRREPYGYTF
- | TRBD1 | TRBJ2-7 | TRBV5-4 | TGTGCCAGCAGCAGGCGGGACAGGTCAATCTCCTACGAGCAGTACTTC | CASSRRDRSISYEQYF
- | TRBD1 | TRBJ2-7 | TRBV6-5 | TGTGCCAGCAGTGTGACAGGGGGCTTTTCCTACGAGCAGTACTTC | CASSVTGGFSYEQYF
- | - | TRBJ2-6 | TRBV5-1 | TGCGCCAGCAGCTCAGGGTCTTTGGCTGGGGCCAACGTCCTGACTTTC | CASSSGSLAGANVLTF
few | - | TRBJ1-6 | TRBV2 | TGTGCCAGCACTGCGGCGGCAGGGATGGTTTCACCCCTCCACTTT | CASTAAAGMVSPLHF
- | - | TRBJ2-2 | TRBV6-5 | TGTGCCAGCAGTTACGTGCGGGACCCCTTAACCGGGGAGCTGTTTTTT | CASSYVRDPLTGELFF
once | - | TRBJ1-1 | TRBV18 | TGTGCCAGCTCACCAGTCCCAGGTGGCGATAGTGAAGCTTTCTTT | CASSPVPGGDSEAFF
- | TRBD1 | TRBJ2-1 | TRBV30 | TGTGCCTGGAGTCGACCGGGACAGGGGGCTCCCAATGAGCAGTTCTTC | CAWSRPGQGAPNEQFF
- | - | TRBJ2-3 | TRBV4-2 | TGTGCCAGCAGCCAAGCAACAGTTCCCACAGATACGCAGTATTTT | CASSQATVPTDTQYF
- | TRBD1 | TRBJ2-7 | TRBV19 | TGTGCCAGTACAGGACAGGGGGGCTACGAGCAGTACTTC | CASTGQGGYEQYF
- | TRBD2 | TRBJ2-5 | TRBV18 | TGTGCCAGCCTAGCGGCCCTCGCGGAGACCCAGTACTTC | CASLAALAETQYF
- | - | TRBJ2-2 | TRBV7-7 | TGTGCCAGCAGCTTAGGGCTCCACACCGGGGAGCTGTTTTTT | CASSLGLHTGELFF
- | - | TRBJ1-1 | TRBV30 | TGTGCCAGGCGGGGGGGGAACACTGAAGCTTTCTTT | CARRGGNTEAFF
- | - | TRBJ1-1 | TRBV18 | TGTGCCAGCTCACCTGGACAGACGAACACTGAAGCTTTCTTT | CASSPGQTNTEAFF
- | TRBD1 | TRBJ1-6 | TRBV9 | TGTGCCAGCAGCGTCGGGACAGCTTATAATTCACCCCTCCACTTT | CASSVGTAYNSPLHF
- | - | TRBJ2-5 | TRBV5-1 | TGCGCCAGCAAGGAGGAGGGCCCTCAAGAGACCCAGTACTTC | CASKEEGPQETQYF
- | TRBD1 | TRBJ1-2 | TRBV30 | TGTGCCTGGAGTATCCCTGAACAGGGGAGAGGCTACACCTTC | CAWSIPEQGRGYTF
- | - | TRBJ1-6 | TRBV12-2 | TGTGCAAGTCGCTTAGATGGGGACAGAACGACGGATAATTCACCCCTCCACTTT | CASRLDGDRTTDNSPLHF
- | TRBD2 | TRBJ2-7 | TRBV7-2 | TGTGCCAGCAGCTTGACTAGCGGGGGCTACGAGCAGTACTTC | CASSLTSGGYEQYF
few | TRBD1 | TRBJ1-1 | TRBV28 | TGTGCCAGCAGTTCGCCGGGGGACAGGGAAGGGAACACTGAAGCTTTCTTT | CASSSPGDREGNTEAFF
- | TRBD2 | TRBJ2-4 | TRBV7-3 | TGTGCCAGCAGCTTATCGGCAGCGGGGGGCAAAAACATTCAGTACTTC | CASSLSAAGGKNIQYF
- | TRBD1 | TRBJ2-5 | TRBV6-5 | TGTGCCAGCAGTTGGGACAGAGAGACCCAGTACTTC | CASSWDRETQYF
- | TRBD2 | TRBJ2-3 | TRBV30 | TGTGCCTGGAGGGGGACTAGCGGGAGCATCTACACAGATACGCAGTATTTT | CAWRGTSGSIYTDTQYF
- | - | TRBJ1-1 | TRBV18 | TGTGCCAGCTCTCTCCAGGGCTCGAACACTGAAGCTTTCTTT | CASSLQGSNTEAFF
- | TRBD2 | TRBJ2-7 | TRBV18 | TGTGCCAGCTCACAAGGACTAGCGGGAGAGCGCGAGCAGTACTTC | CASSQGLAGEREQYF
- | - | TRBJ2-7 | TRBV4-2 | TGTGCCAGCAGCCAAGGACCAGGGCGAAAGCAGTACTTC | CASSQGPGRKQYF
- | - | TRBJ2-3 | TRBV6-6 | TGTGCCAGCGCCCCTCCACTCACAGATACGCAGTATTTT | CASAPPLTDTQYF
once | TRBD1 | TRBJ1-4 | TRBV9 | TGTGCCAGCAGCGCCCGGACAGGCCAACTTGAAAAACTGTTTTTT | CASSARTGQLEKLFF
- | - | TRBJ1-2 | TRBV29-1 | TGCAGCGGGAGGGACGGAAACTATGGCTACACCTTC | CSGRDGNYGYTF
- | - | TRBJ1-5 | TRBV5-6 | TGTGCCAGCAGCCGGACTGGACTCTTAAGGGATCAGCCCCAGCATTTT | CASSRTGLLRDQPQHF
few | TRBD1 | TRBJ1-2 | TRBV7-3 | TGTGCCAGCAGCCCAAGGCGGGACAGATATGGCTACACCTTC | CASSPRRDRYGYTF
- | - | TRBJ2-7 | TRBV7-2 | TGTGCCAGCAGCTTACCCCAACTTTACTTCAAGCAGTACTTC | CASSLPQLYFKQYF
few | - | TRBJ1-1 | TRBV7-3 | TGTGCCAGCAGCCTACAGGAGAACACTGAAGCTTTCTTT | CASSLQENTEAFF
- | TRBD1 | TRBJ2-3 | TRBV2 | TGTGCCAGCAGAAACAGGGGTGGCACAGATACGCAGTATTTT | CASRNRGGTDTQYF
- | TRBD1 | TRBJ1-5 | TRBV5-1 | TGTGCCAGCAGCCCGATGACAGGGGGCAATCAGCCCCAGCATTTT | CASSPMTGGNQPQHF
- | - | TRBJ2-7 | TRBV7-9 | TGTGCCAGCAGCTTTGGTAGGGGTAGCGGCTACGAGCAGTACTTC | CASSFGRGSGYEQYF
few | - | TRBJ2-7 | TRBV6-5 | TGTGCCAGCAGTTACTCATGGACACCTGGGGCCTACGAGCAGTACTTC | CASSYSWTPGAYEQYF
once | - | TRBJ1-2 | TRBV28 | TGTGCCAGCAGCCAATCAACCACAGGGAGAGCTAACTATGGCTACACCTTC | CASSQSTTGRANYGYTF
- | TRBD1 | TRBJ1-2 | TRBV4-2 | TGTGCCAGCAGCCCCCCCGGGACAGCGTATAACTATGGCTACACCTTC | CASSPPGTAYNYGYTF